The rows below give T cell receptor beta chains drawn from one sample of a study of T cells in tuberculosis. Assay: immunoSEQ multiplex PCR; the TCRdb copy retains only in-frame clones and omits some. The sample records tens of thousands of clones, around nine tenths being singletons. The specimen sequenced was PBMCs. These receptors were collected from a donor between 10 and 29 years old with latent tuberculosis or without tuberculosis infection. Some clones in this sample may be carry-over from other donors' samples. The CDR3 runs from the conserved cysteine through the conserved F or W. Clone sizes are given selectively: once, few, many, or a class where the clone is expanded.

TRBV19	TRBJ1-3	NA	CASSGAGNTIYF
TRBV7-9	TRBJ2-2	NA	CASSRFREHTGELFF
TRBV19	TRBJ1-2	NA	CASSWRGSGGYTF
TRBV10-2	TRBJ2-1	few	CASSLTSGGGVKFF
TRBV14	TRBJ1-6	NA	CASSQRQLSSYNSPLHF
TRBV30	TRBJ2-1	NA	CAWSPNQGYNEQFF
TRBV7-7	TRBJ2-2	once	CASSPGTSGDDRPGELFF
TRBV27	TRBJ2-3	NA	CASSFGTGSIGDTQYF
TRBV18	TRBJ1-1	NA	CASSPIMNTEAFF
TRBV28	TRBJ2-1	NA	CASSLGRGFYNEQFF
TRBV5-1	TRBJ2-3	NA	CASSLGGTGSRDTQYF
TRBV7-9	TRBJ2-3	NA	CASSLAGQGGTDTQYF
TRBV6-6	TRBJ1-1	NA	CASIAGGLNTEAFF
TRBV29-1	TRBJ1-1	NA	CSVLDRGNTEAFF
TRBV29-1	TRBJ1-1	NA	CSVVGVTEAFF
TRBV15	TRBJ2-7	NA	CATSRENRKFSYEQYF
TRBV30	TRBJ1-1	NA	CAWKAAGRGWTEAFF
TRBV6-4	TRBJ2-4	NA	CASSADSGGPNIQYF
TRBV4-1	TRBJ1-3	NA	CASSQELRSSGNTIYF
TRBV2	TRBJ1-5	NA	CASSSQGQPQHF
TRBV28	TRBJ1-3	NA	CASSMDSSGNTIYF
TRBV9	TRBJ1-2	NA	CASSAATGSYGYTF
TRBV4-1	TRBJ2-7	NA	CASSQEGGYEQYF
TRBV4-3	TRBJ2-5	NA	CASSHARGASETQYF
TRBV30	TRBJ1-1	NA	CAWSPLGGRPEAFF